Each of the 29 T cell receptor beta chains below was sequenced from the same sample in a study of T-cell memory formation after mild COVID-19. TCRdb fed the 5' RACE reads into MiXCR, producing one record per CDR3 protein. The sample has approximately 300,000 distinct CDR3 sequences; more than 15% are singletons. The sequencing input was PBMCs or a T cell subset sorted from them (not recorded which). Every receptor here comes from a young man who had mild COVID-19 (a few samples of this study predate the infection). Cell type and time point are not known.

This clonotype appeared a few times. J is TRBJ2-1 and V is TRBV11-2; 10 positions match TRBD2. Germline assignment: CDR1 SGHAT and CDR2 FQNNGV. V dropped 0 bases and J dropped 1; count of bases not matched to a gene: 3. There are 17 residues in the CDR3. For the CDR3, the DNA is TGTGCCAGCAGCTTAGAGCTAGCGGGGGTGTCCTACAATGAGCAGTTCTTC. Translating it yields CASSLELAGVSYNEQFF.

This clonotype was found a few times. The chain links TRBV20-1 to TRBJ1-2; 8 nucleotides align to TRBD1. Germline values: CDR1 DFQATT, CDR2 SNEGSKA (reference sequence). Germline trimming cut 4 bases from V and 4 bases from J; bases unmatched to any gene: 5. The CDR3 has 13 amino acids. CDR3 residues: CSATMTGAYGYTF. As DNA, the CDR3 is TGCAGTGCTACCATGACAGGGGCCTATGGCTACACCTTC.

This clonotype was observed at least ten times. The chain uses TRBV27 and TRBJ2-1; the match to TRBD2 covers 7 bases. V shed 8 bases, J shed 8 bases, and the junction held 6 bases outside the gene matches. CDR3 size: 12 residues. Germline V gene lookup returns CDR1 MNHEY and CDR2 SMNVEV (reference sequence). For the CDR3, the DNA is TGTGCCAGCTGTACTCGGGGGGATGAGCAGTTCTTC. This gives the protein CASCTRGDEQFF.

Many counts were recorded for this clonotype. The chain carries TRBV24-1 and TRBJ2-1; D gene uncertain. Trimming removed 5 bases from V and 6 bases from J, with 7 bases in between. This CDR3 region has 12 residues. Germline V CDR1 and CDR2: KGHDR, SFDVKD. The CDR3 coding sequence is TGTGCCACCAGTGGATACGGCAATGAGCAGTTCTTC. Translation: CATSGYGNEQFF.

This clonotype was seen a handful of times. The V gene is TRBV5-6, the J gene TRBJ1-4; possibly TRBD1 for D (5 bases). The germline gives CDR1 SGHDT, CDR2 YYEEEE. The V and J ends lost 0 bases and 6 bases respectively, with 15 bases between them. This CDR3 has 16 amino acids. The CDR3 DNA sequence: TGTGCCAGCAGCTTGGGTGGGCCAGGGAATCATGAAAAACTGTTTTTT. Protein: CASSLGGPGNHEKLFF.

This clonotype was detected a few times. The V gene is TRBV27, the J gene TRBJ1-1; D is uncertain. Per germline, CDR1 MNHEY and CDR2 SMNVEV (reference sequence). This CDR3 has 15 residues. Trimming shortened V by 8 bases and J by 1 base, and 17 bases separated the two germline ends. CDR3 amino acids: CASLPGVSRNTEAFF. In DNA, the CDR3 is TGTGCCAGCCTTCCCGGGGTAAGCAGGAACACTGAAGCTTTCTTT.

This clonotype was seen a handful of times. The chain carries TRBV29-1 and TRBJ1-2; tentative D call: TRBD1 (6 bases). The CDR3 consists of 11 residues. Trimming took off 6 bases at V and 4 bases at J, with 9 bases between the two ends. Germline-derived CDR1 and CDR2 are SQVTM and ANQGSEA. The DNA of the CDR3 is TGCAGCGTCCGGGACATCTATGGCTACACCTTC. Translating gives CSVRDIYGYTF.

This clonotype was seen more than once but under ten times. V usage is TRBV3-1 and J usage is TRBJ2-3; D perhaps matches TRBD1 (6 bases). CDR1 and CDR2 from the germline V gene are LGHDT and YNNKEL (reference sequence). Trimming cost V 1 base and J 7 bases, with 24 bases left between them. This CDR3 is 18 amino acids long. The CDR3 DNA is TGTGCCAGCAGCCAAGGGGGGTCGGGCAGGGGAACTTTAAATACGCAGTATTTT. Translated: CASSQGGSGRGTLNTQYF.

J is TRBJ2-1 and V is TRBV4-1; 14 positions match TRBD2. Unmatched junction bases numbered 7, after V lost 3 bases and J lost 0 bases. Germline V CDR1 and CDR2: MGHRA, YSYEKL. The CDR3 is 19 residues long. The CDR3 reads CASSQVRLAGGRSYNEQFF. The CDR3 region has the DNA TGCGCCAGCAGCCAGGTTAGACTAGCGGGGGGGCGCTCCTACAATGAGCAGTTCTTC.

This clonotype was seen a handful of times. The V and J genes are TRBV25-1 and TRBJ2-2; 7 bases match TRBD1. Germline trimming cut 6 bases from V and 6 bases from J; bases unmatched to any gene: 10. The CDR3 sequence is 15 residues long. Germline CDR1 is MGHDK and CDR2 is SYGVNS. This CDR3 reads CASSDRVEAAGELFF. DNA of the CDR3: TGTGCCAGCAGCGACAGGGTAGAGGCGGCCGGGGAGCTGTTTTTT.

The chain employs TRBV20-1 and TRBJ1-6; D remains unclear. This CDR3 comprises 13 residues. Trimming pared 5 bases from V and 10 bases from J, leaving 15 bases between. Germline V CDR1 and CDR2: DFQATT, SNEGSKA (reference sequence). This chain's CDR3 is CSARINPGSPLHF. The CDR3 region has the DNA TGCAGTGCTCGAATTAACCCGGGGTCACCCCTCCACTTT.

About this clonotype: A junction end diverges from the germline sequence, so it may reflect a read error. CDR3 in DNA: TGTGCCAGCAGCTTAGAGGGGACTGGGGGCAGGAGTGGAGTCTTC. This encodes CASSLEGTGGRSGVF. This sequence joins TRBV7-2 and TRBJ2-1, with D possibly being TRBD1 or TRBD2 (6 bases each). Germline assignment: CDR1 SGHTA and CDR2 FQGNSA. The CDR3 is 15 residues long.

This clonotype was seen a handful of times. The chain links TRBV6-5 to TRBJ1-2; D unclear. The V and J ends lost 7 bases and 2 bases respectively, with 11 bases between them. The CDR3 loop spans 13 amino acids. CDR1 and CDR2 from the germline V gene are MNHEY and SVGAGI. DNA for the CDR3: TGTGCCAGCACCCCGGGCGAAAACTATGGCTACACCTTC. Amino acid sequence: CASTPGENYGYTF.

The chain uses TRBV16 and TRBJ1-2; the D is unclear. Germline V gives CDR1 KGHSY, CDR2 FQNENV. V was trimmed by 4 bases and J by 0 bases, leaving 18 bases between them. This CDR3 has 17 amino acids. For the CDR3, the DNA is TGTGCCAGCAGCCGAACAGAAGAGTATTCAGCTAACTATGGCTACACCTTC. Encoded protein: CASSRTEEYSANYGYTF.

The chain recombines TRBV5-5 with TRBJ2-3, with no clear D. The V end lost 4 bases, the J end lost 2 bases, and 20 bases lay between the germline ends. CDR3 length: 17 residues. Germline CDR1 and CDR2: SGHKS and YYEKEE (reference sequence). As DNA, the CDR3 is TGTGCCAGCAGCCTGGGGTTCGGCGCGAGATACACAGATACGCAGTATTTT. Translation: CASSLGFGARYTDTQYF.

This clonotype was observed at least ten times. The chain links TRBV2 to TRBJ2-7; no reliable D call. There are 12 residues in the CDR3. V dropped 2 bases and J dropped 2 bases, with 4 bases sitting between them. From germline, CDR1 is SNHLY and CDR2 FYNNEI. For the CDR3, the DNA is TGTGCCAGCAGTGAATCGGCCTACGAGCAGTACTTC. Protein product: CASSESAYEQYF.

This clonotype has only one observation. The chain combines TRBV20-1 with TRBJ1-1, with D uncertain. The CDR3 is 10 residues long. Germline assignment: CDR1 DFQATT and CDR2 SNEGSKA (reference sequence). The DNA of the CDR3 is TGCTCTGGAGTTCGTACTGAAGCTTTCTTT. Its protein product is CSGVRTEAFF.

This rearrangement joins TRBV4-1 to TRBJ2-3, with 7 bases fitting TRBD2. The CDR3 length is 16 residues. The V segment lost 1 base and the J segment 8 bases; nucleotides outside the gene matches: 12. Germline V gene data show CDR1 as MGHRA and CDR2 as YSYEKL. The CDR3 region has the DNA TGCGCCAGCAGCCAAGTCAACGGGGCTTGGGGGGGTACGCAGTATTTT. Protein product: CASSQVNGAWGGTQYF.

In its sample, this clonotype was seen a few times. The CDR3 loop reads CASSNTRYEQYF. In nucleotides, the CDR3 is TGTGCCAGCAGCAATACTCGCTACGAGCAGTACTTC. This chain uses TRBV6-2 or TRBV6-3 with TRBJ2-7; D remains unclear. Trimming removed 6 bases at V and 3 bases at J, with 9 bases between. The CDR3 runs to 12 residues. The germline V gene has CDR1 MNHEY and CDR2 SVGEGT.

The rearrangement uses TRBV7-8 and TRBJ2-7; possibly TRBD2 for D (5 bases). Germline V gene data show CDR1 as SGHVS and CDR2 as FQNEAQ. The germline V and J ends were trimmed by 4 bases and 0 bases, with 10 bases remaining between them. The CDR3 contains 14 residues. The CDR3 coding sequence is TGTGCCAGCAGCTCTGTCGGGGACTCCTACGAGCAGTACGTC. Amino acid sequence: CASSSVGDSYEQYV.

The chain carries TRBV6-5 and TRBJ1-1; D is unclear. The CDR3 consists of 15 residues. Germline V gives CDR1 MNHEY, CDR2 SVGAGI. V lost 4 bases to trimming and J lost 5 bases, with 17 bases between them. The CDR3 DNA sequence: TGTGCCAGCAGTTCGGGTAGGGAGATTCGGACTGAAGCTTTCTTT. It yields the protein CASSSGREIRTEAFF.

This chain joins TRBV4-1 and TRBJ1-4, with TRBD1 as a possible D gene (5 bases). Trimming took 1 base from V and 8 from J, leaving 11 bases between them. CDR1 and CDR2 from the germline V gene are MGHRA and YSYEKL. The CDR3 totals 14 residues. CDR3 in amino acids: CASSQVDEGEKLFF. The CDR3 bases are TGCGCCAGCAGCCAAGTCGACGAGGGGGAAAAACTGTTTTTT.

A few counts support this clonotype. This chain uses TRBV6-2 or TRBV6-3 with TRBJ2-1; D gene unclear. V lost 2 bases and J lost 8, with 1 base in between. The CDR3 has 10 amino acids. The germline V gene encodes CDR1 MNHEY and CDR2 SVGEGT. CDR3 nucleotide sequence: TGTGCCAGCAGTTACCATGAGCAGTTCTTC. Translating gives CASSYHEQFF.

At least ten counts were recorded for this clonotype. The chain combines TRBV7-2 with TRBJ2-7, with 10 positions matching TRBD1. The CDR3 runs 15 residues. Per the germline V gene, CDR1 is SGHTA and CDR2 is FQGNSA. V lost 1 base to trimming and J lost 2 bases; unmatched junction nucleotides: 2. CDR3 sequence reads: CASSLVGTGAYEQYF. Written as DNA, the CDR3 is TGTGCCAGCAGCTTAGTTGGGACAGGGGCCTACGAGCAGTACTTC. The full variable domain, its missing parts supplied by reference TRBV7-2 and TRBJ2-7, is GAGVSQSPSNKVTEKGKDVELRCDPISGHTALYWYRQSLGQGLEFLIYFQGNSAPDKSGLPSDRFSAERTGGSVSTLTIQRTQQEDSAVYLCASSLVGTGAYEQYFGPGTRLTVT.

This chain uses TRBV6-5 with TRBJ1-1, with D possibly matching TRBD1 (5 bases). Trimming shortened V by 6 bases and J by 2 bases, and 16 bases separated the two germline ends. This CDR3 region has 15 residues. CDR1 and CDR2 (germline): MNHEY, SVGAGI. The CDR3 DNA sequence: TGTGCCAGCAGCTATCGGAGTCAGGGTAACACTGAAGCTTTCTTT. This gives the protein CASSYRSQGNTEAFF.

This clonotype was counted between two and nine times. The chain has TRBV6-6 and TRBJ1-2, with 7 bases matching TRBD1. J lost 4 bases, V lost 2 bases, and 7 bases had no gene match. Germline CDR1 MNHNY, CDR2 SVGAGI (reference sequence). The CDR3 is made up of 15 amino acids. The CDR3 DNA reads as TGTGCCAGCAGTTACAGGGCAGGGGGAATCTATGGCTACACCTTC. It specifies CASSYRAGGIYGYTF.

This clonotype was counted only a few times. This chain joins TRBV2 and TRBJ2-4; TRBD1 aligns across 7 bases. V lost 5 bases and J lost 0; bases outside the gene matches: 10. The CDR3 is 17 residues long. The germline gives CDR1 SNHLY, CDR2 FYNNEI. The CDR3 sequence is CASSLTGVGLAKNIQYF. The CDR3 nucleotides read TGTGCCAGCAGTCTTACAGGGGTGGGCCTAGCCAAAAACATTCAGTACTTC.

The chain uses TRBV20-1 and TRBJ1-1; D is undetermined. Trimming removed 5 bases from V and 4 bases from J, with 8 bases in between. The germline V gene encodes CDR1 DFQATT and CDR2 SNEGSKA (reference sequence). The CDR3 length is 11 residues. The CDR3 region is CSAPPVTEAFF. In DNA, the CDR3 is TGCAGTGCTCCACCCGTCACTGAAGCTTTCTTT.

This clonotype was observed a few times. The V call is TRBV12-3 or TRBV12-4, the J call TRBJ2-3; TRBD1 might be the D (5 bases). Trimming left V 5 bases short and J 10 bases short, with 16 bases between. This CDR3 is built from 13 residues. The CDR3 protein is CASSPGLGVAQYF. DNA of the CDR3: TGTGCCAGCAGTCCTGGGCTAGGGGTTGCGCAGTATTTT.